The present T cell receptor (beta chain) was sequenced within a study of blood T cell repertoires in COVID-19. In the study overall: There were acute and convalescent COVID-19 samples, and they came from the United States, Italy and Spain.

The V and J ends lost 4 bases and 0 bases respectively, with 6 bases between them. This CDR3 contains 14 residues. The germline CDR1 and CDR2 sequences are SGHDN and FVKESK. Original processing notes: Quantification of nucleated cells was approximated via reference gene primer amplification. Sequencing used immunoSEQ multiplex PCR; TCRdb keeps in-frame clones, though not all of them. V, J and clone size are those of that table, while D and trimming were read from the DNA. The table has about 7,600 clones, 70% to 90% seen once; the top ten hold 8.5% to 12%. The sequenced material came from peripheral blood. The sequence was obtained from a man aged 70-80 years with active COVID-19. The rearrangement joins TRBV14 to TRBJ2-2; the D is unclear. The CDR3 spells CASSPISNTGELFF. The DNA for the CDR3 is TGTGCCAGCAGCCCTATCTCGAACACCGGGGAGCTGTTTTTT.